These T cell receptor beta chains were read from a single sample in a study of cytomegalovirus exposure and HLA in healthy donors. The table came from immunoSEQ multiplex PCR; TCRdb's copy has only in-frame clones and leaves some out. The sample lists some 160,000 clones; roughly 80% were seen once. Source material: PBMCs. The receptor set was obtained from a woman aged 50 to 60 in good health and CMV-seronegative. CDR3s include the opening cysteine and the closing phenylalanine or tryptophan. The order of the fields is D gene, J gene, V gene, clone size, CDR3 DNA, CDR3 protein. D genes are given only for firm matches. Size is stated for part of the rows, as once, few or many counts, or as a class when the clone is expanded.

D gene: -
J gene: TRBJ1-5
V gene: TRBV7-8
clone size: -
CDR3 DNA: TGTGCCAGCAGCTTTTTTCCCGCGGGGAGCAATCAGCCCCAGCATTTT
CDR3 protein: CASSFFPAGSNQPQHF

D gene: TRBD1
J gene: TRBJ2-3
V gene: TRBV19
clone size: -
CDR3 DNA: TGTGCCAGTAATACCGGGACAGGGCTACCAGCGGCCCGCACAGATACGCAGTATTTT
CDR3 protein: CASNTGTGLPAARTDTQYF

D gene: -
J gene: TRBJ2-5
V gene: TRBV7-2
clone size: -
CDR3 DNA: TGTGCCAGCAGCTTGGACTTTGAAGACACCCAGTACTTC
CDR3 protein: CASSLDFEDTQYF

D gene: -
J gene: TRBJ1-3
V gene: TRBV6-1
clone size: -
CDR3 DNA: TGTGCCAGCAGTGACCCAAGGACAGCGTCTGGAAACACCATATATTTT
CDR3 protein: CASSDPRTASGNTIYF

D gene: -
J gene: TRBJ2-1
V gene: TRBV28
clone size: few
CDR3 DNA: TGTGCCAGCGGGGGGACCAACTACAATGAGCAGTTCTTC
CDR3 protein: CASGGTNYNEQFF

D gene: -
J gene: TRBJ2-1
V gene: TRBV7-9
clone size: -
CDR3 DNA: TGTGCCAGCAGGCCCAGGGTGGGGTACAATGAGCAGTTCTTC
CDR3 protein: CASRPRVGYNEQFF

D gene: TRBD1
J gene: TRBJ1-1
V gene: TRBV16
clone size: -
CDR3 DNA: TGTGCCAGCAGCCAAGGACAGGGCCTCGGATTGAACACTGAAGCTTTCTTT
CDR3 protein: CASSQGQGLGLNTEAFF

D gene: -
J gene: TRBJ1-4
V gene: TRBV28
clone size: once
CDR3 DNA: TGTGCCAGCAGCCCCCTGGGAGCAAGATATGAAAAACTGTTTTTT
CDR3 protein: CASSPLGARYEKLFF

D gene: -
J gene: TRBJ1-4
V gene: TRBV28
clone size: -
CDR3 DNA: TGTGCCAGCAGCCCAAGTCGGGGGAGGGGAAGTTATGAAAAACTGTTTTTT
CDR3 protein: CASSPSRGRGSYEKLFF

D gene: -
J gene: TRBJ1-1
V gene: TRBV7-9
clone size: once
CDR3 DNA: TGTGCCAGCAGCTTAGTCTATGGGGGGGCAGCTGAAGCTTTCTTT
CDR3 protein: CASSLVYGGAAEAFF

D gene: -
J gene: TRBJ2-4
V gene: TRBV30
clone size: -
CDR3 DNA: TGTGCCTGGAGTGTCGGGAGCAACAAAAACATTCAGTACTTC
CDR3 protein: CAWSVGSNKNIQYF

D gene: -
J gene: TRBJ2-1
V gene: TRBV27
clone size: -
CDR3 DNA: TGTGCCAGCCTAACGGGCAATGAGCAGTTCTTC
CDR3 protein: CASLTGNEQFF

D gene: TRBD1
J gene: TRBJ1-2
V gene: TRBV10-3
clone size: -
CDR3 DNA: TGTGCCATCAGAAACGCCGGGACAGCCTATGGCTACACCTTC
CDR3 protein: CAIRNAGTAYGYTF

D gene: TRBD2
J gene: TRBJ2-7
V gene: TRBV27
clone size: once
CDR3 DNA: TGTGCCAGCAATTTGTCACTAGCGGGAGTTTACGAGCAGTACTTC
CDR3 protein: CASNLSLAGVYEQYF

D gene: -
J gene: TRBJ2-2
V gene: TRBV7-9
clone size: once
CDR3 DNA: TGTGCCAGCAGCTTAGCCAGGGGAGATCTACAGAACACCGGGGAGCTGTTTTTT
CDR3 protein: CASSLARGDLQNTGELFF

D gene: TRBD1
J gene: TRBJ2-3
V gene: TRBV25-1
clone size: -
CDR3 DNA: TGTGCCAGCAGCTCACAGGGGGAATTCACAGATACGCAGTATTTT
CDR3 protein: CASSSQGEFTDTQYF

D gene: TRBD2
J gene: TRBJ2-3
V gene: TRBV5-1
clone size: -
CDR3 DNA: TGCGCCAGCAGGTCCCCCCTAGCGGGGGTCACAGATACGCAGTATTTT
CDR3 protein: CASRSPLAGVTDTQYF

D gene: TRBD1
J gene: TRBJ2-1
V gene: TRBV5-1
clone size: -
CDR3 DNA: TGCGCCAGCAGCTTACCGGGACAGAACTACAATGAGCAGTTCTTC
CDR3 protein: CASSLPGQNYNEQFF

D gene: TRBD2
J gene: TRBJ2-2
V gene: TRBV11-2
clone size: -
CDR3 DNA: TGTGCCAGCAGCCCAAGGACTAGATTGTCCACCGGGGAGCTGTTTTTT
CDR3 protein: CASSPRTRLSTGELFF

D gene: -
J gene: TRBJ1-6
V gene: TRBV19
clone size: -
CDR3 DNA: TGTGCCACCGGAACACCTAGCAATTCACCCCTCCACTTT
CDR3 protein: CATGTPSNSPLHF

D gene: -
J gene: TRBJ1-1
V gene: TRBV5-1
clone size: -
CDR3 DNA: TGCGCCAGCAGCTCCCAGGGATCCACTGAAGCTTTCTTT
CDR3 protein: CASSSQGSTEAFF

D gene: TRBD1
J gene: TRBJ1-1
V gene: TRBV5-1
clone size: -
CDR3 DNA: TGCGCCAGCAGCCTGGGACAGACCATGAACACTGAAGCTTTCTTT
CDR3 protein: CASSLGQTMNTEAFF

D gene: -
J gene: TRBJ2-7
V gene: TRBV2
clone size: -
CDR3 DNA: TGTGCCAGCTCCCAAGAGGCAGGGTCCACCTACGAGCAGTACTTC
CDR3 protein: CASSQEAGSTYEQYF

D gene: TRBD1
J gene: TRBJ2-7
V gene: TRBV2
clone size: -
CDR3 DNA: TGTGCCAGCAGTGAGGACAGGCCGCATCACTTC
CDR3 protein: CASSEDRPHHF

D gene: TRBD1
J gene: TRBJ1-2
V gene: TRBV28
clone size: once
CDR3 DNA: TGTGCCAGCAGTCTCCCGGGACAGAGAACCTATGGCTACACCTTC
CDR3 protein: CASSLPGQRTYGYTF

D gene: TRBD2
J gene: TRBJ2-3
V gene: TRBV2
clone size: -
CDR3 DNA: TGTGCCAGCACCTCCTTCGGACTAGCAGGAAATACGCAGTATTTT
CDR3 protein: CASTSFGLAGNTQYF

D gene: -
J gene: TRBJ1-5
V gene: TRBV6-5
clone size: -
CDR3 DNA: TGTGCCAGCAGTTACGGGGCCGGTGGGGATCAGCCCCAGCATTTT
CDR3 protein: CASSYGAGGDQPQHF

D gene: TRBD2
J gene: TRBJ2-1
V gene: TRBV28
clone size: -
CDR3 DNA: TGTGCCAGCAGTTTATTGGTTAGCGGGGGGGGGAATGAGCAGTTCTTC
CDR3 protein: CASSLLVSGGGNEQFF

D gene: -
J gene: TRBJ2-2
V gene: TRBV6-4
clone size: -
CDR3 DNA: TGTGCCAGCAGTGCCCAACAGGGACCCGGGGAGCTGTTTTTT
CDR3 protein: CASSAQQGPGELFF

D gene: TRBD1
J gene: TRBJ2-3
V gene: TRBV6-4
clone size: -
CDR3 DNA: TGTGCCAGCAGTCCGGGACAGGGGGGGCTCACAGATACGCAGTATTTT
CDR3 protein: CASSPGQGGLTDTQYF

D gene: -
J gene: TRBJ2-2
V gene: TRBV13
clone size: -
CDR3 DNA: TGTGCCAGCAGCATATATAGGGGCGGGGATTACACCGGGGAGCTGTTTTTT
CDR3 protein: CASSIYRGGDYTGELFF

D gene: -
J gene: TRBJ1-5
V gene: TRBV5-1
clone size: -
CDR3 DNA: TGCGCCAGCAGCCCGGGAGAGGGTCAGCCCCGGCATTTT
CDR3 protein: CASSPGEGQPRHF

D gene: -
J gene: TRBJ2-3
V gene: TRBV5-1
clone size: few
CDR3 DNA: TGCGCCAGCAGCTTGAAAAGGGAGGCAGATACGCAGTATTTT
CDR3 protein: CASSLKREADTQYF

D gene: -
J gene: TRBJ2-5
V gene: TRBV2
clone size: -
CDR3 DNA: TGTGCCAGCAGTGTCTCAGAGACCCAGTACTTC
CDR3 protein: CASSVSETQYF

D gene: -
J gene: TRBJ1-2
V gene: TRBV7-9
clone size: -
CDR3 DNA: TGTGCCAGCAGCTTAGACAGTTCCATCCATGGCTACACCTTC
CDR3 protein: CASSLDSSIHGYTF

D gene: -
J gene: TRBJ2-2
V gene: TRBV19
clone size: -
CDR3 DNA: TGTGCCAGTAGTCCCCCAGAAAGCGGTAACACCGGGGAGCTGTTTTTT
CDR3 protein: CASSPPESGNTGELFF

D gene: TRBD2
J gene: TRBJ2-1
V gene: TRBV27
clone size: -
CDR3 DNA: TGTGCCAGCAGTCCTATAGCGGGGCTCTCCTACAATGAGCAGTTCTTC
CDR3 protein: CASSPIAGLSYNEQFF

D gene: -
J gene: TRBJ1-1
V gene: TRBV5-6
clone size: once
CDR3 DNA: TGTGCCAGCAGCTTGGCGCTGGGGGCGCGGACTGAAGCTTTCTTT
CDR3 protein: CASSLALGARTEAFF

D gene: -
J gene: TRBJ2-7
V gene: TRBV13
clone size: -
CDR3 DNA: TGTGCCAGCAGTTTACGCCAGGGAATGTACGAGCAGTACTTC
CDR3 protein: CASSLRQGMYEQYF

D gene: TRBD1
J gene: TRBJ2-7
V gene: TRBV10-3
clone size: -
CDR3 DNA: TGTGCCATCAGTGAGTCAGGGACAGGGGGCGAGCAGTACTTC
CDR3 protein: CAISESGTGGEQYF

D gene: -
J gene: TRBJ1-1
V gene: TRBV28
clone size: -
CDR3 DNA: TGTGCCAGCACCTCTGGGGGGGGCACTGAAGCTTTCTTT
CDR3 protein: CASTSGGGTEAFF

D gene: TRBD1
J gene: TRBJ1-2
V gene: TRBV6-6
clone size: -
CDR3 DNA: TGTGCCAGCAGTAGGGGGACAGGGGGTGGCTACACCTTC
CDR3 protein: CASSRGTGGGYTF

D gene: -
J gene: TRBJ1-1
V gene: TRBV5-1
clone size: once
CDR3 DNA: TGCGCCAGCAGCTTGGTTGGTATTGAGGACACTGAAGCTTTCTTT
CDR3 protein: CASSLVGIEDTEAFF

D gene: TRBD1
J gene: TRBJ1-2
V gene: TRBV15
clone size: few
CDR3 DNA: TGTGCCACCAGCAGCCGTACGACAGGGGATGGCTACACCTTC
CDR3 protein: CATSSRTTGDGYTF